There are a few counts of the clone carrying this T cell receptor beta chain. Its antigen is still unknown. This sample was taken from a study of beta chain features in type 1 diabetes. The study's findings and limits: Cells with high TCR expression could be over-represented by cDNA sequencing.

Every bit of the isolated RNA underwent reverse transcription, so sequencing read expressed TCRB transcripts. This table comes from immunoSEQ multiplex PCR, and its TCRdb copy is limited to in-frame clones, with some not included. The sample gives about 140,000 clones, roughly 10% of which show up once; approximately 0.69% is in the top ten. Per the germline V gene, CDR1 is SGHTA and CDR2 is FQGNSA. The V and J ends lost 2 bases and 2 bases respectively, with 7 bases between them. The CDR3 extends over 13 amino acids. The clonotype comes from a woman in her forties in good health. Sequencing was performed on central memory CD4+ T cells from blood. The genes are TRBV7-2 and TRBJ2-7; D possibly corresponds to TRBD1 (5 bases). The CDR3 reads CASSLNRPYEQYF. The CDR3 DNA reads as TGTGCCAGCAGCTTAAACAGGCCCTACGAGCAGTACTTC. Full variable domain (remainder filled in from reference TRBV7-2 and TRBJ2-7): GAGVSQSPSNKVTEKGKDVELRCDPISGHTALYWYRQSLGQGLEFLIYFQGNSAPDKSGLPSDRFSAERTGGSVSTLTIQRTQQEDSAVYLCASSLNRPYEQYFGPGTRLTVT.